Listed below are T cell receptor beta chains from one sample, sequenced in a study of T cell responses to AZD1222 COVID-19 vaccine. TCRdb's copy holds only in-frame clones and misses some; the assay was immunoSEQ multiplex PCR. The sample gives over 120,000 clones, roughly nine tenths of which show up once; roughly 1.8% is in the top ten. The sequenced sample was peripheral blood, obtained 28 days after the second AZD1222 dose. Receptors were obtained from an adult who received the AZD1222 COVID-19 vaccine. The conserved cysteine and the conserved F or W are not part of the CDR3 here.

J: TRBJ1-5; V: TRBV6-6; CDR3: ASSYQSRAAAQPQH
J: TRBJ2-7; V: TRBV6-5; CDR3: ASSYRDGSYEQY
J: TRBJ1-3; V: TRBV7-2; CDR3: ASSLVVGAGGGNTIY
J: TRBJ1-6; V: TRBV30; CDR3: AWSFDRPSYNSPLH
J: TRBJ1-1; V: TRBV2; CDR3: ASSTSGGVNTEAF
J: TRBJ2-7; V: TRBV28; CDR3: ASSLSHAYEQY
J: TRBJ1-6; V: TRBV30; CDR3: AWSAGGEPYNSPLH
J: TRBJ2-7; V: TRBV4-1; CDR3: ASSQGPAVGRSGYEQY
J: TRBJ1-4; V: TRBV2; CDR3: ASSERRATNEKLF
J: TRBJ2-7; V: TRBV7-7; CDR3: ASSSAPSYEQY
J: TRBJ2-1; V: TRBV11-2; CDR3: ASSPLIRDPLFEYEQF
J: TRBJ2-2; V: TRBV5-1; CDR3: ASSLAGLAGGNTGELF
J: TRBJ1-3; V: TRBV14; CDR3: ASSPRVSSGNTIY